This T cell receptor (beta chain) was profiled in a study of post-analysis software for immune sequencing data. Overall study: Disease courses included relapsing-remitting, secondary progressive and progressive-relapsing multiple sclerosis.

Study-level points and caveats: When patients were compared with controls, about five TRBV segments were more frequent, TRBV5-6, TRBV5-1 and TRBV20-1 among them. Significantly decreased normalized Chao1 diversity was recorded for multiple sclerosis patients relative to controls. Those samples that were prepared in the same batch co-clustered strongly by F measure.

Sequencing libraries made from TCR beta cDNA carried unique molecular identifiers. From roughly 1 to 10 million T cells, roughly 530,000 cDNA molecules were obtained. TCRdb re-analysed the PCR reads in MiXCR, keeping a single row per CDR3 protein. The data show about 460,000 distinct CDR3 sequences, around 40% seen once. This clonotype was seen just once. The antigen remains unidentified. This CDR3 is built from 14 residues. V was shortened by 6 bases and J by 0 bases, with 6 bases between the two germline ends. Per germline, CDR1 LNHDA and CDR2 SQIVND (reference sequence). This receptor was obtained from a girl between 5 and 17 years old with multiple sclerosis. V usage is TRBV19 and J usage is TRBJ2-6, with D unclear. Sample: blood. The CDR3 DNA follows: TGTGCCAGTAGGGAGTACTCTGGGGCCAACGTCCTGACTTTC. It translates to CASREYSGANVLTF.